This is a list of T cell receptor beta chains from one sample in a study of blood T cell repertoires in COVID-19. Here immunoSEQ multiplex PCR was the method, and the copy in TCRdb shows in-frame clones only, minus some. The profile covers some 290,000 clones, with approximately 90% appearing a single time and about 2.5% taken by the ten largest. Sequences were obtained from PBMCs or T cells enriched from blood (not recorded which). These TCRs come from a woman in her 40s with acute COVID-19. CDR3s include the opening cysteine and the closing phenylalanine or tryptophan. The D gene is left open where the match is weak. The listing skips clone size in some rows; elsewhere it reads once, few, many or a size class.

V: TRBV18; size: few; J: TRBJ1-5; D: .; DNA: TGTGCCAGCTCGTGGGCGAGGGGCAATCAGCCCCAGCATTTT; CDR3: CASSWARGNQPQHF
V: TRBV24-1; size: .; J: TRBJ1-5; D: .; DNA: TGTGCCACCAGTGAAGACAGTTATAGCAATCAGCCCCAGCATTTT; CDR3: CATSEDSYSNQPQHF
V: TRBV15; size: few; J: TRBJ1-2; D: .; DNA: TGTGCCACGAAGTTCGGGGGGAGGGATGGCTACACCTTC; CDR3: CATKFGGRDGYTF
V: TRBV7-9; size: .; J: TRBJ2-7; D: TRBD2; DNA: TGTGCCAGCTCTGGGTGGACGGGAGGTTCCTACGAGCAGTACTTC; CDR3: CASSGWTGGSYEQYF
V: TRBV2; size: .; J: TRBJ2-1; D: TRBD2; DNA: TGTGCCAGCAGAACCAGCGGGAGCTCCTACAATGAGCAGTTCTTC; CDR3: CASRTSGSSYNEQFF
V: TRBV18; size: .; J: TRBJ2-1; D: .; DNA: TGTGCCAGCTCCCCATCTGCAGGGTACAATGAGCAGTTCTTC; CDR3: CASSPSAGYNEQFF
V: TRBV6-5; size: few; J: TRBJ1-4; D: .; DNA: TGTGCCAGCAGAGAGGGGACTGCTAATGAAAAACTGTTTTTT; CDR3: CASREGTANEKLFF
V: TRBV2; size: .; J: TRBJ2-3; D: .; DNA: TGTGCCAGCCTAGCGCCCGGCACAGATACGCAGTATTTT; CDR3: CASLAPGTDTQYF
V: TRBV3-1/TRBV3-2; size: .; J: TRBJ1-1; D: .; DNA: TGTGCCAGCAGCCAAGATCAGGCAGTATTAGTGAACACTGAAGCTTTCTTT; CDR3: CASSQDQAVLVNTEAFF
V: TRBV28; size: once; J: TRBJ1-5; D: .; DNA: TGTGCCAGCAGCTCCGACAGATATAGCAATCAGCCCCAGCATTTT; CDR3: CASSSDRYSNQPQHF
V: TRBV9; size: .; J: TRBJ2-7; D: TRBD2; DNA: TGTGCCAGCAGCGTAGATCCAGCGGGGTTCTACGAGCAGTACTTC; CDR3: CASSVDPAGFYEQYF
V: TRBV19; size: .; J: TRBJ1-1; D: .; DNA: TGTGCCAGTAGTGCAGGGGTAAACACTGAAGCTTTCTTT; CDR3: CASSAGVNTEAFF
V: TRBV5-4; size: .; J: TRBJ2-2; D: .; DNA: TGTGCCAGCAGCCCCCAGGCGGGCGGCGGGGAGCTGTTTTTT; CDR3: CASSPQAGGGELFF
V: TRBV28; size: .; J: TRBJ2-1; D: TRBD2; DNA: TGTGCCAGCAGCCAATCCCTAGCGGGGGGGCATGAGCAGTTCTTC; CDR3: CASSQSLAGGHEQFF
V: TRBV10-1; size: .; J: TRBJ1-2; D: TRBD1; DNA: TGCGCCAGCAGGGGGAGACAGGGTGAGGAGGGCTACACCTTC; CDR3: CASRGRQGEEGYTF
V: TRBV10-1; size: .; J: TRBJ2-7; D: TRBD2; DNA: TGCGCCAGCAATGGACTAGCGGGCCCCTACGAGCAGTACTTC; CDR3: CASNGLAGPYEQYF
V: TRBV10-3; size: .; J: TRBJ1-2; D: .; DNA: TGTGCCATCAGTGAGAGCCCACAGGGTTTTTATGGCTACACCTTC; CDR3: CAISESPQGFYGYTF
V: TRBV7-9; size: .; J: TRBJ2-3; D: TRBD2; DNA: TGTGCCAGCAGCACGAGACTAGCGGGCTACACAGATACGCAGTATTTT; CDR3: CASSTRLAGYTDTQYF
V: TRBV5-1; size: .; J: TRBJ2-3; D: TRBD2; DNA: TGCGCCAGCAGCTTGCCTAGCGGGGGGACCACAGATACGCAGTATTTT; CDR3: CASSLPSGGTTDTQYF
V: TRBV25-1; size: .; J: TRBJ2-3; D: TRBD1; DNA: TGTGCCAGCAGTCTAGGACAGGGACAGACAGATACGCAGTATTTT; CDR3: CASSLGQGQTDTQYF
V: TRBV15; size: .; J: TRBJ1-1; D: .; DNA: TGTGCCACCAGCAAAGGGGATGTAATGAACACTGAAGCTTTCTTT; CDR3: CATSKGDVMNTEAFF
V: TRBV30; size: .; J: TRBJ2-1; D: .; DNA: TGTGCCTGGAGTGTACTGGTCGTCAATCCTGAGCAGTTCTTC; CDR3: CAWSVLVVNPEQFF
V: TRBV6-4; size: .; J: TRBJ1-1; D: .; DNA: TGTGCCAGCAGAGGTGGGAGCTCGAACACTGAAGCTTTCTTT; CDR3: CASRGGSSNTEAFF
V: TRBV5-4; size: .; J: TRBJ2-1; D: TRBD2; DNA: TGTGCCAGCAGCCATTGGACTAGCGGGACCAATGAGCAGTTCTTC; CDR3: CASSHWTSGTNEQFF
V: TRBV29-1; size: .; J: TRBJ2-7; D: .; DNA: TGCAGCGTTCGCCCGGCTAGCTCCTACGAGCAGTACTTC; CDR3: CSVRPASSYEQYF
V: TRBV27; size: .; J: TRBJ2-3; D: TRBD2; DNA: TGTGCCAGCAGCTCCGTAGCGGGTCTCGGCACAGATACGCAGTATTTT; CDR3: CASSSVAGLGTDTQYF
V: TRBV6-5; size: .; J: TRBJ2-5; D: TRBD1; DNA: TGTGCCACCATTACAGGGGGTGTGGAGACCCAGTACTTC; CDR3: CATITGGVETQYF
V: TRBV5-1; size: .; J: TRBJ1-5; D: .; DNA: TGCGCCAGCAGCTTGGACAGCTACAATCAGCCCCAGCATTTT; CDR3: CASSLDSYNQPQHF
V: TRBV27; size: .; J: TRBJ1-2; D: .; DNA: TGTGCCAGCAGTTTCAGAGGGAGAAATGGCTACACCTTC; CDR3: CASSFRGRNGYTF
V: TRBV24-1; size: .; J: TRBJ2-7; D: TRBD1; DNA: TGTGCCACCAGTGATCCCCGGGACAGAAGCGAGCAGTACTTC; CDR3: CATSDPRDRSEQYF
V: TRBV27; size: .; J: TRBJ1-1; D: TRBD1; DNA: TGTGCCAGCAGTTTAAGCCAGGGGGCCTTAGGAGCTTTCTTT; CDR3: CASSLSQGALGAFF
V: TRBV3-1/TRBV3-2; size: .; J: TRBJ1-2; D: TRBD1; DNA: TGTGCCAGCAGCCAAGAGTACGCAGGGGGGTGGAATGCTGGGACCTATGGCTACACCTTC; CDR3: CASSQEYAGGWNAGTYGYTF
V: TRBV7-2; size: .; J: TRBJ2-5; D: .; DNA: TGTGCCAGCAGCTTAGGCGGAGGGCCCGCCGAGACCCAGTACTTC; CDR3: CASSLGGGPAETQYF
V: TRBV5-1; size: .; J: TRBJ1-5; D: .; DNA: TGCGCCAGCAGCTTGGAGGGGGATAGCAATCAGCCCCAGCATTTT; CDR3: CASSLEGDSNQPQHF
V: TRBV7-2; size: .; J: TRBJ2-7; D: .; DNA: TGTGCCAGCAGCCAGTCGGGGGACTGGAGATCTATCTACGAGCAGTACTTC; CDR3: CASSQSGDWRSIYEQYF
V: TRBV9; size: .; J: TRBJ2-7; D: .; DNA: TGTGCCAGCAGCGTCGGGGGACAGCCTACCTACGAGCAGTACTTC; CDR3: CASSVGGQPTYEQYF
V: TRBV5-1; size: .; J: TRBJ1-4; D: TRBD1; DNA: TGCGCCAGCAGCACAGGGGGCGAGGTCTCGTTTGAAAAACTGTTTTTT; CDR3: CASSTGGEVSFEKLFF
V: TRBV19; size: .; J: TRBJ1-2; D: .; DNA: TGTGCCAGTAGGAGGCCAGGGAATAACTATGGCTACACCTTC; CDR3: CASRRPGNNYGYTF
V: TRBV18; size: .; J: TRBJ1-1; D: .; DNA: TGTGCCAGCTCTAGGACAGCCCCGAACACTGAAGCTTTCTTT; CDR3: CASSRTAPNTEAFF
V: TRBV7-9; size: .; J: TRBJ1-5; D: TRBD1; DNA: TGTGCCAGCAGTTCGGACAGGGAGAGCAATCAGCCCCAGCATTTT; CDR3: CASSSDRESNQPQHF
V: TRBV2; size: .; J: TRBJ1-6; D: .; DNA: TGTGCCAGCGAGAGACAGAAAAATTCACCCCTCCACTTT; CDR3: CASERQKNSPLHF
V: TRBV4-2; size: .; J: TRBJ2-3; D: TRBD2; DNA: TGTGCCAGCAGCCAAGATCTAGCGGGGGGCACAGATACGCAGTATTTT; CDR3: CASSQDLAGGTDTQYF
V: TRBV12-3/TRBV12-4; size: .; J: TRBJ2-2; D: .; DNA: TGTGCCAGCAGACGACTCTCCGGGGAGCTGTTTTTT; CDR3: CASRRLSGELFF
V: TRBV3-1/TRBV3-2; size: .; J: TRBJ2-7; D: .; DNA: TGTGCCAGCAGCCAATCAAGACTACCTTACGAGCAGTACTTC; CDR3: CASSQSRLPYEQYF
V: TRBV2; size: .; J: TRBJ1-1; D: TRBD1; DNA: TGTGCCGGAGGGACAGGGGCATCCGAAGCTTTCTTT; CDR3: CAGGTGASEAFF
V: TRBV7-9; size: .; J: TRBJ2-1; D: TRBD2; DNA: TGTGCCAGCAGCGCCGGGACTAGCGCATACAATGAGCAGTTCTTC; CDR3: CASSAGTSAYNEQFF